A selection of T cell receptor beta chains follows, all from one sample in a study of T cells expressing NK-cell markers. TCRdb re-called the 5' RACE reads, yielding one record per CDR3 amino acid sequence without DNA. This listing includes about 450,000 distinct CDR3 sequences. The source material was blood T cells: a sorted CD56 or NKG2C T cell subset, CD4+ or CD8+ T cells, or bulk PBMC T cells (not recorded which). The receptors originated from a woman aged 18-69 years in good health. Both conserved end residues are part of each CDR3.

v_gene	j_gene	len	CDR3aa
TRBV11-2	TRBJ2-5	16	CASSLRANGLKETQYF
TRBV20-1	TRBJ1-6	19	CSARGAPGGTSSYNSPLHF
TRBV29-1	TRBJ2-5	15	CSVAPTGRYQETQYF
TRBV11-2	TRBJ1-2	14	CASSLSGKGYGYTF
TRBV9	TRBJ2-1	16	CASSVLAGASYNEQFF
TRBV12-3/TRBV12-4	TRBJ2-3	14	CASSHRSLQDTQYF
TRBV6-5	TRBJ1-2	13	CASSYSRGTGYTF
TRBV7-9	TRBJ2-1	14	CASSYRTAHNEQFF
TRBV11-2	TRBJ1-2	19	CASSLGAGRTSGFNLISTF
TRBV20-1	TRBJ1-1	13	CSAIQGPNTEAFF
TRBV20-1	TRBJ2-7	13	CSASTGQSYEQYF
TRBV2	TRBJ1-6	11	CASSDTGTLHF
TRBV4-1	TRBJ1-2	14	CASSQEAGKYGYTF
TRBV12-3/TRBV12-4	TRBJ2-1	14	CASREGAVYNEQFF
TRBV21-1	TRBJ2-1	15	CASSKATNFGREQFF
TRBV20-1	TRBJ1-6	16	CSARRETGGYVSPLHF
TRBV24-1	TRBJ2-1	11	CATSERDEQFF